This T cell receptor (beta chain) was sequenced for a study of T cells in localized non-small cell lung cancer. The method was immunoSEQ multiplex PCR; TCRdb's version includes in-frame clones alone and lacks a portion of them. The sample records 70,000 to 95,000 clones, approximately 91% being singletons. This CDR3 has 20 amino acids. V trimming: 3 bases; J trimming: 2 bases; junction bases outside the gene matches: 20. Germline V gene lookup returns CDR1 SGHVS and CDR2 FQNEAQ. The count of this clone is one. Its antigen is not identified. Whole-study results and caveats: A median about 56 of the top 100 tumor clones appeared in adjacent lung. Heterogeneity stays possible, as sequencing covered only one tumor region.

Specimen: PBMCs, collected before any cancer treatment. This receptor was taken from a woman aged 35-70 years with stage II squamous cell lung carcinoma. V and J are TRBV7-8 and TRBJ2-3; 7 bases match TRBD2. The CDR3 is CASSFVGRLADPTYTDTQYF. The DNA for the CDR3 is TGTGCCAGCAGCTTCGTAGGACGTCTAGCGGACCCTACTTACACAGATACGCAGTATTTT. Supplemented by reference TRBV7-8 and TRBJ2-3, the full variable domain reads GAGVSQSPRYKVAKRGQDVALRCDPISGHVSLFWYQQALGQGPEFLTYFQNEAQLDKSGLPSDRFFAERPEGSVSTLKIQRTQQEDSAVYLCASSFVGRLADPTYTDTQYFGPGTRLTVL.